Listed here are 21 T cell receptor beta chains from one sample, sequenced in a study of T cell responses to AZD1222 COVID-19 vaccine. Profiling relied on immunoSEQ multiplex PCR, and the TCRdb table lists in-frame clones only, not all of them. The sample lists about 120,000 clones, 80% to 90% seen once, with approximately 8.8% in the top ten. The sample was peripheral blood, taken on day 0 of AZD1222 vaccination. The source of these receptors is an adult in good health.

The chain joins TRBV5-1 to TRBJ1-2; 7 positions match TRBD1. V lost 0 bases and J lost 6; bases outside the gene matches: 5. CDR1 SGHRS and CDR2 YFSETQ come from the germline V gene. The CDR3 runs to 14 residues. Here the CDR3 reads CASSLGTGAHGYTF. The CDR3 nucleotides read TGCGCCAGCAGCTTGGGAACAGGGGCTCATGGCTACACCTTC.

Only one count was recorded for this clone. V usage is TRBV7-2 and J usage is TRBJ1-3; 9 nucleotides align to TRBD1. V shed 5 bases and J 0 bases; nucleotides not matched to a gene: 8. The V gene's germline CDR1 is SGHTA and CDR2 FQGNSA. There are 17 residues in the CDR3. The CDR3 DNA reads TGTGCCAGCAGCCCGCGGGACAGGGCCTTCTCTGGAAACACCATATATTTT. Its translation is CASSPRDRAFSGNTIYF.

The rearrangement joins TRBV9 to TRBJ1-3; no firm D call. The germline gives CDR1 SGDLS, CDR2 YYNGEE. The CDR3 spans 15 residues. Trimming removed 4 bases from V and 1 base from J, with 12 bases in between. CDR3 region: CASSPETQSGNTIYF. CDR3 nucleotide sequence: TGTGCCAGCAGCCCCGAGACCCAATCTGGAAACACCATATATTTT.

This chain joins TRBV11-3 and TRBJ2-3, with D hard to call. The CDR3 runs 14 residues. V was trimmed by 7 bases and J by 5 bases, leaving 16 bases between them. CDR1 is SGHNT and CDR2 is YENEEA in the germline V gene. The CDR3 nucleotides are TGTGCCAGCACCGGTGCCTCACGCCGAGATACGCAGTATTTT. Its protein is CASTGASRRDTQYF.

The V call is TRBV11-3, the J call TRBJ2-2; possible D gene TRBD2, 6 bases. CDR1 is SGHNT and CDR2 is YENEEA in the germline V gene. CDR3 length equals 14 residues. V was clipped by 5 bases and J by 4 bases, with 11 bases between them. The CDR3 protein is CASSPGLSTGELFF. The CDR3 bases are TGTGCCAGCAGCCCTGGACTATCCACCGGGGAGCTGTTTTTT.

The CDR3 bases are TGTGCCAGCAGTCCGCACAGGGGGGTGAGGGAGCAGTACTTC. Protein sequence: CASSPHRGVREQYF. V and J are TRBV28 and TRBJ2-7; 8 bases map to TRBD1. CDR3 length: 14 amino acids. J gave up 7 bases and V 5 bases, and 10 bases lay outside the gene matches. Germline values: CDR1 MDHEN, CDR2 SYDVKM.

V is TRBV7-9 and J is TRBJ1-1, with unresolved D. V dropped 5 bases and J dropped 2 bases, with 18 bases sitting between them. Germline-derived CDR1 and CDR2 are SEHNR and FQNEAQ (reference sequence). The CDR3 runs to 16 residues. The CDR3 region has the DNA TGTGCCAGCAGCGTCCCCGAAGATACACGAAACACTGAAGCTTTCTTT. It yields the protein CASSVPEDTRNTEAFF.

The chain carries TRBV19 and TRBJ2-5, with 10 bases that match TRBD1. The J segment lost 2 bases and the V segment lost 3 bases, leaving 12 bases of the junction unmatched. Germline lookup yields CDR1 LNHDA and CDR2 SQIVND (reference sequence). The CDR3 runs to 18 residues. For the CDR3, the DNA is TGTGCCAGTAGTATTTTTTTCCTGGGACAGGGGACGCAAGAGACCCAGTACTTC. Protein product: CASSIFFLGQGTQETQYF.

The chain couples TRBV9 to TRBJ2-1; D is undetermined. CDR1 SGDLS and CDR2 YYNGEE come from the germline V gene. The CDR3 loop spans 16 amino acids. Trimming stripped 0 bases from V and 0 bases from J, with 10 bases between. The CDR3 DNA reads as TGTGCCAGCAGCGTAGATTACTCAAGCTCCTACAATGAGCAGTTCTTC. Translated: CASSVDYSSSYNEQFF.

Only a few counts were recorded for this clone. V gene TRBV11-2 combines with J gene TRBJ1-2; maybe TRBD1 (6 bases). Trimming pared 5 bases from V and 2 bases from J, leaving 18 bases between. Looked up from germline, CDR1 is SGHAT and CDR2 is FQNNGV. The length of the CDR3 is 16 residues. CDR3 sequence reads: CASSAPGAARNYGYTF. CDR3 nucleotide sequence: TGTGCCAGCAGCGCGCCAGGGGCCGCCAGGAACTATGGCTACACCTTC.

This chain uses TRBV2 with TRBJ2-1; 9 positions agree with TRBD1. The CDR3 is made up of 13 amino acids. The ends lost 3 bases at V and 15 bases at J; junction bases unmatched: 9. Germline V gene sequence: CDR1 SNHLY, CDR2 FYNNEI. Here the CDR3 reads CASSETGQGVRFF. The CDR3 nucleotides read TGTGCCAGCAGTGAGACGGGACAGGGCGTCCGGTTCTTC.

The V gene is TRBV30, the J gene TRBJ2-5; D remains ambiguous. Per germline, CDR1 GTSNPN and CDR2 SVGIG (reference sequence). This CDR3 spans 12 amino acids. V was trimmed by 3 bases and J by 4 bases, leaving 9 bases between them. Here the CDR3 reads CAWSTKGETQYF. The CDR3 DNA follows: TGTGCCTGGAGCACGAAAGGAGAGACCCAGTACTTC.

V gene TRBV10-3 combines with J gene TRBJ1-4; the D gene is possibly TRBD1 (6 bases). Germline CDR1 is ENHRY and CDR2 is SYGVKD. The CDR3 is 14 amino acids. Trimming took 5 bases from V and 8 from J, leaving 15 bases between them. CDR3: CAISSDSRWEKLFF. As DNA, the CDR3 is TGTGCCATCAGTTCGGACAGCCGGTGGGAAAAACTGTTTTTT.

The chain combines TRBV5-1 with TRBJ2-3; 12 nucleotides agree with TRBD2. There are 17 residues in the CDR3. V was clipped by 0 bases and J by 1 base; unmatched bases: 3. Germline loops: CDR1 SGHRS, CDR2 YFSETQ. CDR3 nucleotides: TGCGCCAGCAGCTTGGTACCTAGCGGGGGGGGCACAGATACGCAGTATTTT. Its translation is CASSLVPSGGGTDTQYF.

The chain employs TRBV5-1 and TRBJ1-2; D possibly corresponds to TRBD1 (6 bases). Germline V gene data show CDR1 as SGHRS and CDR2 as YFSETQ. V was clipped by 0 bases and J by 7 bases, with 19 bases between them. The CDR3 has 16 amino acids. In DNA, the CDR3 is TGCGCCAGCAGCTTGGCCTTAAACAGGGAACAAAGTGGCTACACCTTC. Protein sequence: CASSLALNREQSGYTF. The full variable domain, rest sourced from reference TRBV5-1 and TRBJ1-2, is KAGVTQTPRYLIKTRGQQVTLSCSPISGHRSVSWYQQTPGQGLQFLFEYFSETQRNKGNFPGRFSGRQFSNSRSEMNVSTLELGDSALYLCASSLALNREQSGYTFGSGTRLTVV.

The genes are TRBV6-5 and TRBJ2-7; D unclear. Germline CDR1 is MNHEY and CDR2 is SVGAGI. CDR3 length: 14 residues. V was trimmed by 6 bases and J by 1 base, leaving 13 bases between them. The CDR3 here is CASSLSRVSYEQYF. The CDR3 DNA reads as TGTGCCAGCAGCCTAAGTCGCGTTTCCTACGAGCAGTACTTC.

This clone was counted a few times. V is TRBV12-2 and J is TRBJ2-7; TRBD2, the table's D call, was not compared with the DNA. TRBV12-2 is a known pseudogene. This CDR3 spans 16 amino acids. The chain's CDR3 is CASRSEGGLAPYEQYF. CDR3 sequence (DNA): TGTGCAAGTCGCTCAGAGGGCGGGCTGGCGCCCTACGAGCAGTACTTC.

The chain couples TRBV27 to TRBJ2-7; the D is unclear. Germline-derived CDR1 and CDR2 are MNHEY and SMNVEV (reference sequence). The CDR3 length is 16 residues. V was clipped by 5 bases and J by 4 bases, with 21 bases between them. This CDR3 reads CASSTYILLAKYEQYF. Here the CDR3 DNA reads TGTGCCAGCAGTACATACATACTCTTGGCCAAGTACGAGCAGTACTTC.

The rearrangement uses TRBV15 and TRBJ1-1; D is unclear. The V gene lost 3 bases and the J gene lost 7 bases, with 15 bases spanning the gap. There are 14 residues in the CDR3. CDR1 is LNHNV and CDR2 is YYDKDF in the germline V gene (reference sequence). Here the CDR3 reads CATSRTRERVEAFF. The CDR3 DNA reads TGTGCCACCAGCAGGACAAGGGAAAGGGTTGAAGCTTTCTTT.

CDR3 sequence reads: CASGGAGTDTQYF. The CDR3 nucleotides are TGTGCCAGCGGGGGGGCCGGCACAGATACGCAGTATTTT. The J gene is TRBJ2-3, the V gene TRBV6-6; possible D gene TRBD2, 7 bases. The V and J ends lost 8 bases and 1 base respectively, with 10 bases between them. Germline CDR1 reads MNHNY; CDR2 reads SVGAGI (reference sequence). The CDR3 has 13 amino acids.

The gene calls are TRBV6-5 and TRBJ1-1; D gene uncertain. This CDR3 is 13 amino acids long. CDR1 is MNHEY and CDR2 is SVGAGI in the germline V gene. Trimming removed 10 bases at V and 0 bases at J, with 12 bases between. The chain's CDR3 is CAIRLRLNTEAFF. The CDR3 DNA sequence: TGTGCCATTCGACTCCGATTGAACACTGAAGCTTTCTTT.